This T cell receptor beta chain comes out of a study of T cells of healthy individuals. TCRdb passed the 5' RACE reads through MiXCR, listing each CDR3 protein once. The data contain over 40,000 distinct CDR3 sequences, 3.5% to 5.5% of them seen just once; the ten biggest clones take up over 9%. This clonotype turned up a few times. V gave up 4 bases and J gave up 3 bases; unmatched junction bases: 7. Germline CDR1 reads SGHDT; CDR2 reads YYEEEE. The CDR3 extends over 14 amino acids. The rearrangement joins TRBV5-6 to TRBJ2-7, with 7 positions matching TRBD1. The receptor was derived from a human donor in good health. The CDR3 coding sequence is TGTGCCAGCAGCCCTGACAGGGTTCGCTACGAGCAGTACTTC. Translation gives CASSPDRVRYEQYF.